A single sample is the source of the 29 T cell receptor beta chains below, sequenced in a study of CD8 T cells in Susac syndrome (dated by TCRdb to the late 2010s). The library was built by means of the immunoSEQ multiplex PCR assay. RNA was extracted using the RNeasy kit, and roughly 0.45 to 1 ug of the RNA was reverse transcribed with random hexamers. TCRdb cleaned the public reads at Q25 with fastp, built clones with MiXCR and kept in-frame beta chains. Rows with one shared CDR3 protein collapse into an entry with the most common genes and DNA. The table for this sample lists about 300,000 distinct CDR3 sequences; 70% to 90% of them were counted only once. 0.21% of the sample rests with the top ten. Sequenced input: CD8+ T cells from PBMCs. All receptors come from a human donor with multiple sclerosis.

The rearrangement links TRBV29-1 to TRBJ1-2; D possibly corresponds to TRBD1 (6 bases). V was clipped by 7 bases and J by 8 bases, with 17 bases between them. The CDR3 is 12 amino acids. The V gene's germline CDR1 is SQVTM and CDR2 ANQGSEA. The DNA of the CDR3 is TGCAGCGCCCCGGACAGACCGTACGGCTACACCTTC. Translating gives CSAPDRPYGYTF.

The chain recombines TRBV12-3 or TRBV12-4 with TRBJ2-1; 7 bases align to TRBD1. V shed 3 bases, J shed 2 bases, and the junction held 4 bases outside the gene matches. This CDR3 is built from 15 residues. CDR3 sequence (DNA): TGTGCCAGCAGTTTTGCCGGGACAGCCTACAATGAGCAGTTCTTC. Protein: CASSFAGTAYNEQFF.

The CDR3 is CASSSGLAGGITGELFF. CDR3 in DNA: TGTGCCAGCAGCTCCGGACTAGCGGGAGGGATCACCGGGGAGCTGTTTTTT. The chain combines TRBV28 with TRBJ2-2; 15 nucleotides line up with TRBD2. The CDR3 is 17 amino acids. The V gene end was trimmed by 6 bases and the J gene end by 4 bases; junction bases not matched to a gene: 6. Germline loops: CDR1 MDHEN, CDR2 SYDVKM.

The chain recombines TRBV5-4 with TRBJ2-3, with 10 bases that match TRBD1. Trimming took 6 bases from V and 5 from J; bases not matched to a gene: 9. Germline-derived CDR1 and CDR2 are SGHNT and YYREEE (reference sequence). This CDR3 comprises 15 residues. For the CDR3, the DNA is TGTGCCAGCACCCGGGAGGGACAGGGGAAAGATACGCAGTATTTT. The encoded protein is CASTREGQGKDTQYF.

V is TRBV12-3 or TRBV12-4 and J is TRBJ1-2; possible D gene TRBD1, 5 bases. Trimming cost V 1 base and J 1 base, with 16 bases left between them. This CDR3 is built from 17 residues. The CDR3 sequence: CASSLVGEGPLNYGYTF. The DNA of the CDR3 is TGTGCCAGCAGTTTAGTTGGGGAGGGGCCCCTTAACTATGGCTACACCTTC.

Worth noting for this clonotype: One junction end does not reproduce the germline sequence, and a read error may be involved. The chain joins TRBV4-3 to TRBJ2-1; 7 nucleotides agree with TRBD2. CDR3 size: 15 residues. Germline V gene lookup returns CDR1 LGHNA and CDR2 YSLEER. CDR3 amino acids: CASSQAGNSYNEQFF. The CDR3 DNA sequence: TGCGCCAGCAGTCAAGCGGGAAACTCCTACAATGAGCAGTTCTTC.

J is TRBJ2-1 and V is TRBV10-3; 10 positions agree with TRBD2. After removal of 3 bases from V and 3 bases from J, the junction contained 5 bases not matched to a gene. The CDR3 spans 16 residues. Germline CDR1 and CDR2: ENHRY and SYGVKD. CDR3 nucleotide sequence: TGTGCCATCAGTGATGATAGCGGGAGGTTCTACAATGAGCAGTTCTTC. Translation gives CAISDDSGRFYNEQFF.

The CDR3 is CASSQEFPGNYGYTF. In DNA form, the CDR3 reads TGCGCCAGCAGCCAAGAATTCCCGGGGAACTATGGCTACACCTTC. The rearrangement uses TRBV4-1 and TRBJ1-2, with D unclear. The CDR3 is made up of 15 amino acids. Trimming took 0 bases from V and 2 from J, leaving 10 bases between them. CDR1 and CDR2 (germline): MGHRA, YSYEKL.

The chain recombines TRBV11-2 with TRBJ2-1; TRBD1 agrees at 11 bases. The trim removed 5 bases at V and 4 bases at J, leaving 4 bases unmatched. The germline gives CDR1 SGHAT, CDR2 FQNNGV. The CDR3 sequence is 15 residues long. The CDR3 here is CASSQRDRGYNEQFF. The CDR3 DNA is TGTGCCAGCAGCCAGAGGGACAGGGGGTACAATGAGCAGTTCTTC.

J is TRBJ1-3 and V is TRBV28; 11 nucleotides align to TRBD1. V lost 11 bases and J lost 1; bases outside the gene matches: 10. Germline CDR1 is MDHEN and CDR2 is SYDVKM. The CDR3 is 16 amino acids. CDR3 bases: TGTGCCGGCACGAGGACAGGGGGCTCATCTGGAAACACCATATATTTT. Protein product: CAGTRTGGSSGNTIYF.

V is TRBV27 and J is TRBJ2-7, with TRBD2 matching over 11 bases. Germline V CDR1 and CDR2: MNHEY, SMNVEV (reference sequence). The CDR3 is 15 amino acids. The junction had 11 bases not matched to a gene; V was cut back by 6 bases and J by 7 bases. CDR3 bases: TGTGCCAGCAGCCTCGGGACTAGCGGAGCCAGGGAGCAGTACTTC. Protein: CASSLGTSGAREQYF.

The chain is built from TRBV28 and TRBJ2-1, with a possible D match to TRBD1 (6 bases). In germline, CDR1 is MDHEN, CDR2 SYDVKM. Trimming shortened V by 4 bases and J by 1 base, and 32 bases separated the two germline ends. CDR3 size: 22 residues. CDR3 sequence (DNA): TGTGCCAGCAGTTCGCGGACTCCCCGGGACAACGATCACCTCTTTTCCTACAATGAGCAGTTCTTC. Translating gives CASSSRTPRDNDHLFSYNEQFF.

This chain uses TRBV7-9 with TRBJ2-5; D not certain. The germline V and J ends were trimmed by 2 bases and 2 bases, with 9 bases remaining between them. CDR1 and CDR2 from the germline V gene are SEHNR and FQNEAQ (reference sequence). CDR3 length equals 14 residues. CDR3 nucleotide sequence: TGTGCCAGCAGCTTAACCACGGCTCAAGAGACCCAGTACTTC. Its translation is CASSLTTAQETQYF.

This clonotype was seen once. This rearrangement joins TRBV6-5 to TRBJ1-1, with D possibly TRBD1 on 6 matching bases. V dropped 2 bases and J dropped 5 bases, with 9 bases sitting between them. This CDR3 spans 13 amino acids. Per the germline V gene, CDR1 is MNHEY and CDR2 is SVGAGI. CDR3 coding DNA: TGTGCCAGCAGTTACGGGCAGGGGACTGAAGCTTTCTTT. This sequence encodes CASSYGQGTEAFF.

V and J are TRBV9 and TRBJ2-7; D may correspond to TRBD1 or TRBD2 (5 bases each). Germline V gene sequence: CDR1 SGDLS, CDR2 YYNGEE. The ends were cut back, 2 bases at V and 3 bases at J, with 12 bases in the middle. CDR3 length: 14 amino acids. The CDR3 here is CASSVRDGVYEQYF. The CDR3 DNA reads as TGTGCCAGCAGCGTCCGGGACGGGGTCTACGAGCAGTACTTC.

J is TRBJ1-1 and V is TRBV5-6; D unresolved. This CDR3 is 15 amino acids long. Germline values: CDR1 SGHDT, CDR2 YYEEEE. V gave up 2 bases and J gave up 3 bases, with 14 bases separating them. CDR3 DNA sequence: TGTGCCAGCAGCTTTATTTCGGCGGCATACACTGAAGCTTTCTTT. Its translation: CASSFISAAYTEAFF.

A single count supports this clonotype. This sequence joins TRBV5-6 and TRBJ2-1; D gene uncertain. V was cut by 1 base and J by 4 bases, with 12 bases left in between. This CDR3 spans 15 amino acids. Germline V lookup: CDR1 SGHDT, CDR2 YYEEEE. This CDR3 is CASSLKAEWYNEQFF. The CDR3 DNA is TGTGCCAGCAGCTTGAAGGCGGAATGGTACAATGAGCAGTTCTTC.

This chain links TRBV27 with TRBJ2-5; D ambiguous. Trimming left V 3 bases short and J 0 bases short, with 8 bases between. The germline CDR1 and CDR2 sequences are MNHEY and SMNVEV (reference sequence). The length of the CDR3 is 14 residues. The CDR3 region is CASSFVADQETQYF. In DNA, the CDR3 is TGTGCCAGCAGTTTTGTGGCGGACCAAGAGACCCAGTACTTC.

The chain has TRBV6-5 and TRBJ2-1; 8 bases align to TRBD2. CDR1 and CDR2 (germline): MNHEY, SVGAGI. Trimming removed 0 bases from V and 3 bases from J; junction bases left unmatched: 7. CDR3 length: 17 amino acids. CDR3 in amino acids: CASSYSMPLAGYNEQFF. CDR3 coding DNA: TGTGCCAGCAGTTACTCCATGCCGCTAGCGGGCTACAATGAGCAGTTCTTC.

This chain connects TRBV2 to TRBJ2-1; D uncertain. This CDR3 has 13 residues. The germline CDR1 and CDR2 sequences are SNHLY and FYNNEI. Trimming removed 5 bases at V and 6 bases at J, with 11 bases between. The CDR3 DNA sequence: TGTGCCAGCAGTTTAGACCCCGCCAATGAGCAGTTCTTC. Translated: CASSLDPANEQFF.

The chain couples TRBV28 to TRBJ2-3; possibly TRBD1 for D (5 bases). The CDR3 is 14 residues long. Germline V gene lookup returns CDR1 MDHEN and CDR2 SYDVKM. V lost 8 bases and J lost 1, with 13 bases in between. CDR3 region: CASLSQGCTDTQYF. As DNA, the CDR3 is TGTGCCAGCCTCAGTCAGGGCTGCACAGATACGCAGTATTTT.

CDR3: CASSLRRAHTGELFF. For the CDR3, the DNA is TGTGCCAGCAGTTTAAGGAGGGCGCACACCGGGGAGCTGTTTTTT. The chain combines TRBV11-3 with TRBJ2-2; possibly TRBD2 for D (6 bases). There are 15 residues in the CDR3. The germline gives CDR1 SGHNT, CDR2 YENEEA. The V end was cut by 6 bases, the J end by 3 bases, with 14 bases between.

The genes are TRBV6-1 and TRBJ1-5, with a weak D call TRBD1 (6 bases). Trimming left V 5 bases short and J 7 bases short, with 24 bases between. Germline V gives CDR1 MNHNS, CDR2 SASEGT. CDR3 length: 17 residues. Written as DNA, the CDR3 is TGTGCCAGCAGTCCGGCGCTAGGTCAGGGGTCATTCCAGCCCCAGCATTTT. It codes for CASSPALGQGSFQPQHF.

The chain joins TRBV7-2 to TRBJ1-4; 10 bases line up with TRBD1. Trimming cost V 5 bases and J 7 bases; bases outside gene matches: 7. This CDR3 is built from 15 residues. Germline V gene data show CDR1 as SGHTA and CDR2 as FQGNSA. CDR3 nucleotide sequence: TGTGCCAGCAGCCCCGAGGGGGACAGGGGTGAAAAACTGTTTTTT. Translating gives CASSPEGDRGEKLFF.

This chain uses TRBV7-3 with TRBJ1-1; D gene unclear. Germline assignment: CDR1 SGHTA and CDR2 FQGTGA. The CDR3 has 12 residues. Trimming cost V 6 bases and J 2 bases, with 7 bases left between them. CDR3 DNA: TGTGCCAGCAGTGCGGATAACACTGAAGCTTTCTTT. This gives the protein CASSADNTEAFF.

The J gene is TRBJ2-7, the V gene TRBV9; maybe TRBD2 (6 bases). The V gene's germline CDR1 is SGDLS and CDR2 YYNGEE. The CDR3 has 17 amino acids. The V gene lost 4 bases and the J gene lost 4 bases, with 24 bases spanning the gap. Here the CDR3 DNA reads TGTGCCAGCAGCACAAATCCCCTGGAGGGGTCTGGGTACGAGCAGTACTTC. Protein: CASSTNPLEGSGYEQYF.

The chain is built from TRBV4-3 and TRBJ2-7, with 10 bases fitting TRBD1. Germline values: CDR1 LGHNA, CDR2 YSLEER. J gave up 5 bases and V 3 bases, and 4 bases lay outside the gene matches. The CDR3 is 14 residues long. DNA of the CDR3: TGCGCCAGCAGCCACCCGGGACAGGGGAACGAGCAGTACTTC. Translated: CASSHPGQGNEQYF.

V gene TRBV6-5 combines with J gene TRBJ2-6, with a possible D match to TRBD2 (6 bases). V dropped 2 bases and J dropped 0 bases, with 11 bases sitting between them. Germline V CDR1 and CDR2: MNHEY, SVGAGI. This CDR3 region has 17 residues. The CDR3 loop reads CASSYGVGSSGANVLTF. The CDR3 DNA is TGTGCCAGCAGTTACGGTGTCGGGAGCTCTGGGGCCAACGTCCTGACTTTC.

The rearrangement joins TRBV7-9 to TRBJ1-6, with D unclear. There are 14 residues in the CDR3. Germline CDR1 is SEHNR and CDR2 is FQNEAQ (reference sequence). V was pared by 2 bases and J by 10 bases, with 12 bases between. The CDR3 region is CASSLRRRRSPLHF. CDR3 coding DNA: TGTGCCAGCAGCTTAAGAAGGAGAAGGTCACCCCTCCACTTT.